This T cell receptor (beta chain) is from a study of blood T cell repertoires in COVID-19. CDR1 and CDR2 (germline): SGHVS, FQNEAQ. V was shortened by 4 bases and J by 7 bases, with 8 bases between the two germline ends. This CDR3 is 12 amino acids long. Produced via immunoSEQ multiplex PCR; TCRdb's table is partial and in-frame only. The sample contains around 56,000 clones, 75% to 95% of which appear only once. This sequence originates from an elderly man with acute or convalescent COVID-19. Specimen: peripheral blood. The gene calls are TRBV7-8 and TRBJ2-1; D is ambiguous. The CDR3, as DNA: TGTGCCAGCAGCTCTACGAGGAATGAGCAGTTCTTC. Amino acids: CASSSTRNEQFF.